These 25 T cell receptor beta chains were sequenced from one sample in a study of blood T cell repertoires in COVID-19. Clones were read by immunoSEQ multiplex PCR, and TCRdb kept only the in-frame ones, dropping some. The sample lists roughly 120,000 clones; roughly 90% were seen once. Sequences were obtained from peripheral blood. These receptors all stem from a man aged 45-65 years with active COVID-19.

The chain couples TRBV6-1 to TRBJ1-5, with 9 nucleotides matching TRBD1. With V trimmed by 1 base and J by 6 bases, 1 base remained unmatched. Per germline, CDR1 MNHNS and CDR2 SASEGT. The CDR3 extends over 14 amino acids. This CDR3 reads CASSEVQGAQPQHF. DNA of the CDR3: TGTGCCAGCAGTGAAGTACAGGGGGCTCAGCCCCAGCATTTT.

This clone was counted a single time. CDR3 in amino acids: CATSTSGTGLTDTQYF. The CDR3 DNA reads TGTGCCACCAGCACCTCCGGGACAGGGCTGACAGATACGCAGTATTTT. The chain employs TRBV24-1 and TRBJ2-3; 9 bases map to TRBD1. This CDR3 comprises 16 residues. Germline assignment: CDR1 KGHDR and CDR2 SFDVKD. J was trimmed by 3 bases and V by 7 bases; bases with no gene match: 10.

This rearrangement joins TRBV4-1 to TRBJ2-7, with 16 bases identical to TRBD2. Per the germline V gene, CDR1 is MGHRA and CDR2 is YSYEKL. The V and J ends lost 2 bases and 3 bases, in that order; junction bases with no gene match: 7. This CDR3 region has 18 residues. The CDR3 sequence is CASSQPSGTSGGVYEQYF. Written as DNA, the CDR3 is TGCGCCAGCAGCCAACCTTCAGGGACTAGCGGGGGGGTCTACGAGCAGTACTTC.

J is TRBJ1-1 and V is TRBV7-9; 8 positions match TRBD1. Trimming at V came to 5 bases and at J to 4 bases, leaving 9 bases not matched to a gene. This CDR3 is 15 amino acids long. In germline, CDR1 is SEHNR, CDR2 FQNEAQ (reference sequence). The chain's CDR3 is CASSPTTGGSTEAFF. CDR3 nucleotide sequence: TGTGCCAGCAGCCCGACTACAGGGGGGAGCACTGAAGCTTTCTTT.

This sequence joins TRBV19 and TRBJ2-3; tentatively, D is TRBD1 (5 bases). CDR1 and CDR2 (germline): LNHDA, SQIVND (reference sequence). CDR3 size: 14 residues. The germline V and J ends were trimmed by 8 bases and 0 bases, with 12 bases remaining between them. DNA for the CDR3: TGTGCCAGTGCGACAGAGACTAGCACAGATACGCAGTATTTT. Residues: CASATETSTDTQYF.

The table lists this clone with a count of one. This chain joins TRBV7-8 and TRBJ1-4; D is unclear. V dropped 5 bases and J dropped 8 bases, with 12 bases sitting between them. This CDR3 is built from 13 residues. The germline CDR1 and CDR2 sequences are SGHVS and FQNEAQ. This CDR3 is CASSPRLGEKLFF. The CDR3 DNA is TGTGCCAGCAGCCCCCGGTTGGGCGAAAAACTGTTTTTT. The full variable domain, rest sourced from reference TRBV7-8 and TRBJ1-4, is GAGVSQSPRYKVAKRGQDVALRCDPISGHVSLFWYQQALGQGPEFLTYFQNEAQLDKSGLPSDRFFAERPEGSVSTLKIQRTQQEDSAVYLCASSPRLGEKLFFGSGTQLSVL.

The chain employs TRBV3-1 (or the pseudogene TRBV3-2) and TRBJ2-1, with 8 bases matching TRBD2. Germline V gives CDR1 LGHDT, CDR2 YNNKEL (reference sequence). The V and J ends lost 4 bases and 0 bases, in that order; junction bases with no gene match: 8. This CDR3 contains 17 residues. This CDR3 reads CASSRGLARSSYNEQFF. In DNA, the CDR3 is TGTGCCAGCAGCCGCGGACTAGCTCGTAGCTCCTACAATGAGCAGTTCTTC.

The rearrangement uses TRBV14 and TRBJ1-1, with D hard to call. This CDR3 has 13 residues. Germline V lookup: CDR1 SGHDN, CDR2 FVKESK. The V gene lost 6 bases and the J gene lost 1 base, with 9 bases spanning the gap. In DNA form, the CDR3 reads TGTGCCAGCAGGCCCCACAAGAACACTGAAGCTTTCTTT. Protein product: CASRPHKNTEAFF.

This chain links TRBV2 with TRBJ2-5; D is unresolved. With 2 bases removed from V and 0 bases from J, the gap between germline ends came to 7 bases. The CDR3 has 14 residues. Germline CDR1 reads SNHLY; CDR2 reads FYNNEI. The chain's CDR3 is CASSELVDQETQYF. In DNA, the CDR3 is TGTGCCAGCAGTGAATTAGTGGACCAAGAGACCCAGTACTTC.

The chain recombines TRBV18 with TRBJ1-5; possible D gene TRBD1, 6 bases. This CDR3 has 15 residues. CDR1 and CDR2 from the germline V gene are KGHSH and LQKENI. The germline V and J ends were trimmed by 6 bases and 7 bases, with 19 bases remaining between them. The DNA for the CDR3 is TGTGCCAGCTCGAAACGGGGGGGGGCAGGACAGCCCCAGCATTTT. Residues: CASSKRGGAGQPQHF.

CDR3 sequence (DNA): TGTGCCAGCTCACCACCGTCTAGCGGGGGGACCTACGAGCAGTACTTC. It is translated as CASSPPSSGGTYEQYF. The chain joins TRBV18 to TRBJ2-7; TRBD2 matches at 11 bases. The CDR3 covers 16 residues. Germline values: CDR1 KGHSH, CDR2 LQKENI. V lost 0 bases to trimming and J lost 2 bases; unmatched junction nucleotides: 3.

The gene calls are TRBV5-1 and TRBJ2-5; maybe TRBD1 (5 bases). Germline V gene lookup returns CDR1 SGHRS and CDR2 YFSETQ. The CDR3 loop spans 14 amino acids. V lost 0 bases and J 5 bases, leaving 11 bases between the germline ends. CDR3 sequence (DNA): TGCGCCAGCAGCTTGGGGCAGGGCCGGGAGACCCAGTACTTC. The encoded protein is CASSLGQGRETQYF.

This rearrangement joins TRBV6-5 to TRBJ1-4; D possibly corresponds to TRBD1 (6 bases). Per germline, CDR1 MNHEY and CDR2 SVGAGI. Trimming removed 8 bases from V and 3 bases from J, with 16 bases in between. The CDR3 is 15 amino acids. The DNA for the CDR3 is TGTGCCAGCTCCCTTACGGGGGGCCCTAATGAAAAACTGTTTTTT. Translation gives CASSLTGGPNEKLFF.

This clone was detected only once. The chain joins TRBV3-1 (or the pseudogene TRBV3-2) to TRBJ2-5; 11 bases fit TRBD2. There are 18 residues in the CDR3. V dropped 4 bases and J dropped 4; count of bases not matched to a gene: 14. CDR1 LGHDT and CDR2 YNNKEL come from the germline V gene (reference sequence). The CDR3 is CASSPIPASGGRGETQYF. CDR3 sequence (DNA): TGTGCCAGCAGCCCCATACCGGCTAGCGGGGGGCGGGGAGAGACCCAGTACTTC.

This chain uses TRBV7-2 with TRBJ2-3; maybe TRBD2 (5 bases). This CDR3 has 16 amino acids. V gave up 9 bases and J gave up 2 bases, with 21 bases separating them. Germline V lookup: CDR1 SGHTA, CDR2 FQGNSA. CDR3 in amino acids: CASPGSSDFPTDTQYF. The CDR3 coding sequence is TGTGCCAGTCCCGGTAGTAGCGACTTCCCCACAGATACGCAGTATTTT.

The J gene is TRBJ2-3, the V gene TRBV28, with D tentatively TRBD2 (6 bases). Germline assignment: CDR1 MDHEN and CDR2 SYDVKM. The CDR3 is 14 amino acids. The V and J ends lost 6 bases and 6 bases respectively, with 16 bases between them. CDR3 region: CASSRGKWGDTQYF. As DNA, the CDR3 is TGTGCCAGCAGCCGCGGGAAGTGGGGCGATACGCAGTATTTT.

The genes are TRBV19 and TRBJ1-2, with TRBD1 identical over 10 bases. V was pared by 3 bases and J by 7 bases, with 5 bases of the junction left unmatched. The CDR3 contains 14 residues. Germline V CDR1 and CDR2: LNHDA, SQIVND (reference sequence). The CDR3 DNA sequence: TGTGCCAGTAGTATGACGGGACAGGGGAGTGGCTACACCTTC. Protein: CASSMTGQGSGYTF. The full variable domain, in which reference TRBV19 and TRBJ1-2 provide the parts outside the CDR3, is DGGITQSPKYLFRKEGQNVTLSCEQNLNHDAMYWYRQDPGQGLRLIYYSQIVNDFQKGDIAEGYSVSREKKESFPLTVTSAQKNPTAFYLCASSMTGQGSGYTFGSGTRLTVV.

This CDR3 reads CASSFSDREQFF. CDR3 DNA: TGTGCCAGCAGTTTCTCAGACAGAGAGCAGTTCTTC. V and J are TRBV12-3 or TRBV12-4 and TRBJ2-1, with D maybe TRBD1 (5 bases). V shed 3 bases and J shed 10 bases, with 10 bases lying between them. The CDR3 is made up of 12 amino acids.

The chain has TRBV6-5 and TRBJ2-3, with D possibly TRBD2 on 6 matching bases. CDR3 size: 15 residues. Germline CDR1 and CDR2: MNHEY and SVGAGI. Trimming left V 2 bases short and J 3 bases short, with 12 bases between. The CDR3 DNA sequence: TGTGCCAGCAGTTACGGAGGCGGGATAACAGATACGCAGTATTTT. It encodes CASSYGGGITDTQYF.

The chain uses TRBV4-2 and TRBJ2-1; tentative D call: TRBD2 (5 bases). Germline V gene data show CDR1 as LGHNA and CDR2 as YNFKEQ. The CDR3 is made up of 13 amino acids. V lost 4 bases and J lost 7, with 11 bases in between. CDR3 sequence: CASSPELVNEQFF. The CDR3 nucleotides read TGTGCCAGCAGCCCGGAACTAGTAAATGAGCAGTTCTTC.

The chain combines TRBV29-1 with TRBJ2-7; maybe TRBD1 (5 bases). Trimming removed 4 bases from V and 1 base from J, with 14 bases in between. Germline values: CDR1 SQVTM, CDR2 ANQGSEA. The length of the CDR3 is 14 residues. The CDR3 nucleotides are TGCAGCGTTGGGGTCAGGGCCGATTCCTACGAGCAGTACTTC. This gives the protein CSVGVRADSYEQYF.

This chain uses TRBV19 with TRBJ1-2, with D perhaps matching TRBD1 (6 bases). The CDR3 loop spans 13 amino acids. Trimming took 6 bases from V and 3 from J, leaving 11 bases between them. Germline assignment: CDR1 LNHDA and CDR2 SQIVND (reference sequence). The CDR3 is CASSPGAYYGYTF. CDR3 in DNA: TGTGCCAGTAGCCCAGGGGCCTACTATGGCTACACCTTC.

This sequence joins TRBV5-6 and TRBJ2-6; D perhaps matches TRBD1 (5 bases). CDR1 SGHDT and CDR2 YYEEEE come from the germline V gene. V lost 2 bases, J lost 2 bases, and 8 bases lay in between. The CDR3 loop spans 15 amino acids. The CDR3 sequence: CASSFRVAGANVLTF. DNA of the CDR3: TGTGCCAGCAGCTTCAGGGTTGCTGGGGCCAACGTCCTGACTTTC.

In DNA, the CDR3 is TGTGCCATCAGTCAAACAGGCGAGCAGTACGTC. Translation: CAISQTGEQYV. V gene TRBV10-3 combines with J gene TRBJ2-7; TRBD1 is a possible D gene (5 bases). The V end was cut by 5 bases, the J end by 6 bases, with 8 bases between. The CDR3 covers 11 residues. Per the germline V gene, CDR1 is ENHRY and CDR2 is SYGVKD.

V usage is TRBV7-8 and J usage is TRBJ2-1; possibly TRBD2 for D (6 bases). V dropped 0 bases and J dropped 4 bases, with 13 bases sitting between them. The CDR3 contains 16 residues. Looked up from germline, CDR1 is SGHVS and CDR2 is FQNEAQ. CDR3 coding DNA: TGTGCCAGCAGCTTAGCGGGGGGTGACCCGTACAATGAGCAGTTCTTC. This gives the protein CASSLAGGDPYNEQFF.